This is a list of T cell receptor beta chains from one sample in a study of T cell repertoires in cytomegalovirus infection. TCRdb used MiXCR to reprocess the reads, holding one entry per CDR3 protein. Of more than 400,000 distinct CDR3 sequences listed, about 26% are singletons. Sequenced sample: PBMCs. These TCRs come from a human donor in good health (CMV status not recorded). Some clones in this sample may be carry-over from other donors' samples. CDR3s include the opening cysteine and the closing phenylalanine or tryptophan. The D gene is left open where the match is weak. Clone sizes are given selectively: once, few, many, or a class where the clone is expanded.

TRBV12-3/TRBV12-4	TRBD2	16	many	TRBJ2-5	CASSFYVLAGGETQYF	TGTGCCAGCAGTTTCTACGTTCTAGCGGGAGGCGAGACCCAGTACTTC
TRBV6-2/TRBV6-3	TRBD2	19	-	TRBJ2-2	CASSYGVLRLAPNTGELFF	TGTGCCAGCAGTTACGGCGTGCTTCGACTAGCGCCGAACACCGGGGAGCTGTTTTTT
TRBV12-3/TRBV12-4	-	13	many	TRBJ2-3	CASSLGIPDTQYF	TGTGCCAGCAGTTTGGGTATTCCAGATACGCAGTATTTT
TRBV7-8	-	11	many	TRBJ2-4	CASGAKNIQYF	TGTGCCTCAGGAGCCAAAAACATTCAGTACTTC
TRBV7-2	-	15	many	TRBJ2-1	CASSLQGGVYNEQFF	TGTGCCAGCAGCTTACAAGGCGGGGTATACAATGAGCAGTTCTTC
TRBV23-1	TRBD1	18	-	TRBJ2-4	CASSTGTVRRGAKNIQYF	TGCGCCAGCAGCACCGGGACAGTCCGTAGGGGGGCCAAAAACATTCAGTACTTC
TRBV28	TRBD1	15	-	TRBJ2-7	CASSSSGTGFYEQYF	TGTGCCAGCAGTTCCTCCGGGACAGGCTTCTACGAGCAGTACTTC
TRBV7-2	TRBD2	15	many	TRBJ2-3	CASSLVAGGEDTQYF	TGTGCCAGCAGCCTTGTAGCGGGAGGTGAAGATACGCAGTATTTT
TRBV5-3	-	14	-	TRBJ1-4	CASSSPGSSEKLFF	TGTGCCAGCAGTTCTCCGGGATCTTCTGAAAAACTGTTTTTT
TRBV20-1	-	11	-	TRBJ2-5	CSANLRETQYF	TGCAGTGCTAACTTACGAGAGACCCAGTACTTC
TRBV12-3/TRBV12-4	TRBD2	13	-	TRBJ2-3	CASVLADTDTQYF	TGTGCCAGCGTACTAGCGGACACAGATACGCAGTATTTT
TRBV12-3/TRBV12-4	-	12	many	TRBJ1-2	CASSLADYGYTF	TGTGCCAGCAGTTTAGCAGACTATGGCTACACCTTC
TRBV10-3	-	17	few	TRBJ2-7	CAISDLYRDSSSYEQYF	TGTGCCATCAGTGACCTATACCGGGACTCTAGCTCCTACGAGCAGTACTTC
TRBV20-1	TRBD2	15	-	TRBJ2-1	CSASGAGGLYNEQFF	TGCAGTGCCTCCGGGGCGGGAGGGTTATACAATGAGCAGTTCTTC
TRBV7-6	-	17	-	TRBJ1-6	CASSLAPGGPNDSPLYF	TGTGCCAGCAGCTTAGCGCCAGGAGGACCTAATGATTCACCCCTCTACTTT
TRBV11-2	-	16	-	TRBJ2-3	CASSRFEGGTTDTQYF	TGTGCCAGCAGTCGCTTCGAGGGCGGGACCACAGATACGCAGTATTTT
TRBV29-1	-	15	-	TRBJ2-3	CSVEDNYESTDTQYF	TGCAGCGTTGAGGACAACTACGAATCCACAGATACGCAGTATTTT
TRBV7-2	-	16	many	TRBJ2-1	CASSLTPGTGANEQFF	TGTGCCAGCAGCTTGACCCCCGGGACGGGGGCTAATGAGCAGTTCTTC
TRBV6-1	TRBD1	14	few	TRBJ1-2	CASSEHGQGGDYTF	TGTGCCAGCAGTGAACACGGACAGGGGGGAGACTACACCTTC
TRBV5-1	-	14	-	TRBJ1-1	CASSLRPRNTEAFF	TGCGCCAGCAGCTTGCGTCCGAGGAACACTGAAGCTTTCTTT
TRBV6-1	-	15	-	TRBJ2-5	CARSNPAGAQETQYF	TGTGCCCGCAGTAACCCTGCAGGGGCGCAAGAGACCCAGTACTTC
TRBV2	TRBD2	13	few	TRBJ2-5	CASRRDYEETQYF	TGTGCCAGCCGACGGGACTACGAAGAGACCCAGTACTTC
TRBV6-5	-	14	few	TRBJ2-2	CASSLGPGPGELFF	TGTGCCAGCAGTTTAGGTCCCGGGCCCGGGGAGCTGTTTTTT
TRBV11-3	-	13	few	TRBJ1-4	CASSTGPNEKLFF	TGTGCCAGCAGCACGGGTCCTAATGAAAAACTGTTTTTT
TRBV4-3	TRBD2	16	-	TRBJ2-2	CASSQESAGGTGELFF	TGCGCCAGCAGCCAAGAGTCAGCGGGAGGGACCGGGGAGCTGTTTTTT
TRBV11-2	TRBD2	15	-	TRBJ2-2	CASSLSGSTAGELFF	TGTGCCAGCAGCTTAAGCGGGAGTACAGCCGGGGAGCTGTTTTTT
TRBV7-6	-	15	-	TRBJ2-1	CASSLAGMTGIGQFF	TGTGCCAGCAGCTTAGCGGGAATGACTGGAATTGGGCAGTTCTTC
TRBV7-9	-	16	-	TRBJ1-4	CASSPKGRATNEKLFF	TGTGCCAGCAGCCCCAAGGGGCGTGCAACTAATGAAAAACTGTTTTTT
TRBV6-5	-	15	few	TRBJ1-5	CASSPGKGGHQPQHF	TGTGCCAGCAGCCCCGGGAAGGGAGGGCATCAGCCCCAGCATTTT
TRBV4-3	-	14	-	TRBJ1-6	CASSQEGQRSPLHF	TGCGCCAGCAGCCAAGAGGGCCAAAGGTCACCCCTCCACTTT
TRBV7-2	-	15	-	TRBJ1-5	CASSPQPDSNQPQHF	TGTGCCAGCAGCCCCCAGCCAGATAGCAATCAGCCCCAGCATTTT
TRBV27	-	12	-	TRBJ1-2	CASKQGGYGYTF	TGTGCCAGCAAACAGGGAGGCTATGGCTACACCTTC
TRBV28	TRBD2	15	few	TRBJ2-1	CASSRAGTSENEQFF	TGTGCCAGCAGTCGGGCCGGGACTAGCGAAAATGAGCAGTTCTTC
TRBV5-6	-	15	-	TRBJ1-5	CASSPWPGQGQPQHF	TGTGCCAGCAGCCCATGGCCGGGTCAAGGTCAGCCCCAGCATTTT
TRBV9	TRBD1	16	few	TRBJ2-1	CASSVYGTGTYNEQFF	TGTGCCAGCAGCGTATATGGGACAGGGACTTACAATGAGCAGTTCTTC
TRBV7-2	TRBD1	17	-	TRBJ1-1	CASSRTGTGSSMKGAFF	TGTGCCAGCAGCCGGACCGGGACAGGGAGCTCTATGAAAGGAGCTTTCTTT
TRBV15	TRBD2	15	once	TRBJ2-1	CATSRGGSTYNEQFF	TGTGCCACCAGCAGAGGCGGGAGCACCTACAATGAGCAGTTCTTC
TRBV30	TRBD2	11	-	TRBJ2-1	CAWTRGREGFF	TGTGCCTGGACCCGCGGGCGGGAGGGGTTCTTC
TRBV7-8	-	16	-	TRBJ1-3	CASSFDRFFSGNTIYF	TGTGCCAGCAGCTTTGACAGATTTTTCTCTGGAAACACCATATATTTT
TRBV7-2	-	15	-	TRBJ2-3	CASTKRASSTDTQYF	TGTGCCAGCACAAAAAGGGCCTCTAGCACAGATACGCAGTATTTT
TRBV27	TRBD2	17	few	TRBJ2-1	CASSFITPSGGDNEQFF	TGTGCCAGCAGTTTCATTACTCCTAGCGGAGGGGACAATGAGCAGTTCTTC
TRBV29-1	TRBD1	12	once	TRBJ2-5	CSARDRQETQYF	TGCAGCGCCCGGGACAGGCAAGAGACCCAGTACTTC
TRBV19	-	16	-	TRBJ2-2	CASSIDPGQYPGELFF	TGTGCCAGTAGTATAGACCCCGGACAGTACCCCGGGGAGCTGTTTTTT
TRBV9	TRBD2	16	-	TRBJ2-3	CASSPRTGLAGDTQYF	TGTGCCAGCAGCCCCCGCACGGGACTAGCGGGAGATACGCAGTATTTT
TRBV27	-	13	-	TRBJ1-5	CASSSRRGTGKHF	TGTGCCAGCAGTTCCCGTCGTGGTACAGGAAAGCATTTT
TRBV6-2/TRBV6-3	TRBD2	15	few	TRBJ2-1	CATLLGGNSYNEQFF	TGTGCCACTCTTCTGGGGGGGAATTCCTACAATGAGCAGTTCTTC
TRBV14	-	12	once	TRBJ2-5	CASSLGTRTQYF	TGTGCCAGCAGCCTGGGCACCCGGACCCAGTACTTC
TRBV7-6	TRBD2	15	many	TRBJ2-7	CASSELAGGSYEQYF	TGTGCCAGCAGCGAACTAGCGGGAGGCTCCTACGAGCAGTACTTC
TRBV6-5	-	15	-	TRBJ2-5	CASSYGIGKGETQYF	TGTGCCAGCAGTTACGGCATCGGAAAGGGAGAGACCCAGTACTTC
TRBV4-1	-	16	few	TRBJ1-2	CASSQASGIANYGYTF	TGCGCCAGCAGCCAGGCCTCAGGTATAGCTAACTATGGCTACACCTTC